This T cell receptor beta chain was captured by sequencing in a study of OX40 agonist ivuxolimab in advanced cancers. Germline CDR1 is LNHDA and CDR2 is SQIVND (reference sequence). V lost 3 bases, J lost 7 bases, and 15 bases lay in between. The CDR3 length is 14 residues. TCRdb's copy holds only in-frame clones and misses some; the assay was immunoSEQ multiplex PCR. The sample consists of over 50,000 clones, about 82% of them appearing once. This clone was seen only a few times. The clonotype was recovered from an adult with an advanced solid tumor such as melanoma, head and neck, liver or kidney cancer. The gene calls are TRBV19 and TRBJ1-1, with no clear D. Specimen: CD4+ or CD8+ T cells sorted from blood, collected in a trial of the OX40 agonist ivuxolimab. CDR3 residues: CASSIQHSGGEAFF. In DNA form, the CDR3 reads TGTGCCAGTAGTATTCAACACTCGGGAGGTGAAGCTTTCTTT.